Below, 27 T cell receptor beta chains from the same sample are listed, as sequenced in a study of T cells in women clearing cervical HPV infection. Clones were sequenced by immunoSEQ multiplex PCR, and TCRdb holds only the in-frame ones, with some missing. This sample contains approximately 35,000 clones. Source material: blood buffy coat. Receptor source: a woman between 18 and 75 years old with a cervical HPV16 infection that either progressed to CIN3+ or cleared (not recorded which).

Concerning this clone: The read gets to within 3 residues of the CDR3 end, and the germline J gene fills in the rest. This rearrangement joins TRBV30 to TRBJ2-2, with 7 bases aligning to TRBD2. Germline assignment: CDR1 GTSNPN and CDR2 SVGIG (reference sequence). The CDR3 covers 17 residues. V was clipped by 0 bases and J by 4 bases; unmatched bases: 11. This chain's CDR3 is CAWSVKGSGDFTGELFF. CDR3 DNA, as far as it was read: TGTGCCTGGAGTGTAAAGGGAAGCGGGGACTTCACCGGGGAG.

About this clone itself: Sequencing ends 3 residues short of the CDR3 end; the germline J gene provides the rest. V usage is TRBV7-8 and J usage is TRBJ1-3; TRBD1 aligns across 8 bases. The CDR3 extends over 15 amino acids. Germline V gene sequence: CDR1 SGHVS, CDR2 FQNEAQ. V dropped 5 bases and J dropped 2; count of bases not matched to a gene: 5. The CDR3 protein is CASSKTGGPGNTIYF. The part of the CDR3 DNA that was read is TGTGCCAGCAGCAAAACAGGGGGGCCTGGAAACACC.

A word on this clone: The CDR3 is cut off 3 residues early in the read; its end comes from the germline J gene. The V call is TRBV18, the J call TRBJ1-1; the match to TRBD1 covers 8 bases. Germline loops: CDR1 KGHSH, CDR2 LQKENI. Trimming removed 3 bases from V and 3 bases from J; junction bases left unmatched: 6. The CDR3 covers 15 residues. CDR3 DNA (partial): TGTGCCAGCTCACCGACCCAGGGGGCTGACACTGAA. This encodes CASSPTQGADTE. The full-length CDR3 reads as CASSPTQGADTEAFF.

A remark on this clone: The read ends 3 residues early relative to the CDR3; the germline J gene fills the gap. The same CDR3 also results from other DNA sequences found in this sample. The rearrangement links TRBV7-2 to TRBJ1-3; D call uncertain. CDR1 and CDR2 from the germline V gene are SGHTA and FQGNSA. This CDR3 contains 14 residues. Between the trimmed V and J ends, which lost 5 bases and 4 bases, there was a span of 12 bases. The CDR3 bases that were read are TGTGCCAGCAGCCCAGCGGTCCTCGGAAACACC. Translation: CASSPAVLGNT. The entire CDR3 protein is CASSPAVLGNTIYF.

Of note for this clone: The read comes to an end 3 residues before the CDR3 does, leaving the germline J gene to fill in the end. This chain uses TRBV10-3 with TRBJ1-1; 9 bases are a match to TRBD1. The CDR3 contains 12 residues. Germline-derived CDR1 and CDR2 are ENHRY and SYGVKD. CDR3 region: CAISEGTGEAFF. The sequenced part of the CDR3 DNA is TGTGCCATCAGCGAAGGGACAGGGGAA.

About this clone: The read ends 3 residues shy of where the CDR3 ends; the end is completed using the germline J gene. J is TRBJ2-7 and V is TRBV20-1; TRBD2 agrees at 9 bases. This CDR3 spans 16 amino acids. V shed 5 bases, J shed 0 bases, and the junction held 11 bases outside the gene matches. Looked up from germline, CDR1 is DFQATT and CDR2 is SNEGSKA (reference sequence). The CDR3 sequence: CSASASGRGGSYEQYF. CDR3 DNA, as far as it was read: TGCAGTGCTTCGGCTTCCGGGCGGGGGGGCTCCTACGAG.

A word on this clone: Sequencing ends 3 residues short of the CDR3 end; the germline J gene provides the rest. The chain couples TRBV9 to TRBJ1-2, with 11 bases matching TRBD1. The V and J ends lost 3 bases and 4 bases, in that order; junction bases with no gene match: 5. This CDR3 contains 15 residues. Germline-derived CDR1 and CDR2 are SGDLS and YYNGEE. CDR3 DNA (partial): TGTGCCAGCAGCGCTTGGACAGGGGGCGGCTATGGC. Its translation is CASSAWTGGGYG. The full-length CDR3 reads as CASSAWTGGGYGYTF.

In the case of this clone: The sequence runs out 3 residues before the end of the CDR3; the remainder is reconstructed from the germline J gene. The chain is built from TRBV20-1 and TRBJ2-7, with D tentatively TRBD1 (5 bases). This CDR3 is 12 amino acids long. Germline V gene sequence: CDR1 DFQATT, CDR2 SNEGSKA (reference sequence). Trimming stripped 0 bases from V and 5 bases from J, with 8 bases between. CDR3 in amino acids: CSARDMGHEQYF. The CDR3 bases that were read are TGCAGTGCTAGAGATATGGGGCACGAG.

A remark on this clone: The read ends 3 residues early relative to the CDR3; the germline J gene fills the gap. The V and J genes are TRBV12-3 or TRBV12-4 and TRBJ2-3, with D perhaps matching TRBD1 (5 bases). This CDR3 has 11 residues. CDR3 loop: CASSYRTTQYF. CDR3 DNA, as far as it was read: TGTGCCAGCAGTTACCGGACAACG.

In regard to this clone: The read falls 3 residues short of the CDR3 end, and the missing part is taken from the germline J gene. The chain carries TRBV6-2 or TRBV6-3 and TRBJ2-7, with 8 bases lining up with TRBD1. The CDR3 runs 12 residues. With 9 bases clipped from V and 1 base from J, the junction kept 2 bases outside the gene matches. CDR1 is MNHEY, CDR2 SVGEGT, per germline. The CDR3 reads CASRTGSYEQYF. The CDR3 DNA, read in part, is TGTGCCAGTAGGACAGGGTCCTACGAG.

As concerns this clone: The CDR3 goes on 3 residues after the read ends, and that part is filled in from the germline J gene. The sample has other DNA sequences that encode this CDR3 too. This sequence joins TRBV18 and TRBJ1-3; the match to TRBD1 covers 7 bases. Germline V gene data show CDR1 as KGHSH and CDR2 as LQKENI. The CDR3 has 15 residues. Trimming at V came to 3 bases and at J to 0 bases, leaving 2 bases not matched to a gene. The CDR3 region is CASSPDRSSGNTIYF. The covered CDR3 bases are TGTGCCAGCTCACCGGACAGGTCCTCTGGAAACACC. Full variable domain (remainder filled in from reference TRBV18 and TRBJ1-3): NAGVMQNPRHLVRRRGQEARLRCSPMKGHSHVYWYRQLPEEGLKFMVYLQKENIIDESGMPKERFSAEFPKEGPSILRIQQVVRGDSAAYFCASSPDRSSGNTIYFGEGSWLTVV.

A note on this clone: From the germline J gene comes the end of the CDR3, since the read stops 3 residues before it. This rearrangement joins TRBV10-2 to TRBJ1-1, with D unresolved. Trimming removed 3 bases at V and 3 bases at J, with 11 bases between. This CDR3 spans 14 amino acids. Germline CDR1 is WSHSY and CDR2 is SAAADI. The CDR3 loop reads CASSESVLYTEAFF. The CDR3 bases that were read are TGCGCCAGCAGTGAATCGGTTCTTTACACTGAA.

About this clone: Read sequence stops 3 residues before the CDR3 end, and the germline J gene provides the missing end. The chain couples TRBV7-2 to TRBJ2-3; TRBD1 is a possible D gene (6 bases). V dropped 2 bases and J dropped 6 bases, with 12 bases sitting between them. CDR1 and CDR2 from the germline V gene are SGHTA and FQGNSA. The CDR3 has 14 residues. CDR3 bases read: TGTGCCAGCAGCTTATCAGCAGGGGAGGATACG. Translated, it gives CASSLSAGEDT. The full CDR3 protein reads CASSLSAGEDTQYF.

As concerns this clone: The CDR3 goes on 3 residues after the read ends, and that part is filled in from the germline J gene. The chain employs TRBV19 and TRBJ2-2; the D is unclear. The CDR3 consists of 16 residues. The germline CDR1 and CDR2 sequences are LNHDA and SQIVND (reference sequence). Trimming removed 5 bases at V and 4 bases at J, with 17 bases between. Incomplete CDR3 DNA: TGTGCCAGTAGTTGGGCTGTGGCTACTGCCACCGGGGAG. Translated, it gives CASSWAVATATGE. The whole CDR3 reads CASSWAVATATGELFF.

The covered CDR3 bases are TGTGCCAGCTCACTAGGACAGGGGGCAGCAGATACG. The encoded protein is CASSLGQGAADT. From start to end, the CDR3 is CASSLGQGAADTQYF. This chain uses TRBV18 with TRBJ2-3; 11 nucleotides line up with TRBD1. The sequenced fragment ends 3 residues before the CDR3 boundary, so the rest is inferred from the germline J gene. V lost 4 bases and J lost 4; bases outside the gene matches: 4. The CDR3 contains 15 residues. Germline assignment: CDR1 KGHSH and CDR2 LQKENI. Full variable domain (outside the CDR3, taken from reference TRBV18 and TRBJ2-3): NAGVMQNPRHLVRRRGQEARLRCSPMKGHSHVYWYRQLPEEGLKFMVYLQKENIIDESGMPKERFSAEFPKEGPSILRIQQVVRGDSAAYFCASSLGQGAADTQYFGPGTRLTVL.

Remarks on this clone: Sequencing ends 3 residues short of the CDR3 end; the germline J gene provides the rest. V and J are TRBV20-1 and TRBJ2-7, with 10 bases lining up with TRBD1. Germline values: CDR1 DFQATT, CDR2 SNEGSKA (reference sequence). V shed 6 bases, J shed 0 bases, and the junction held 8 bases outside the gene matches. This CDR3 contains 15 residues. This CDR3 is CSALEGTGVSYEQYF. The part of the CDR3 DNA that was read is TGCAGTGCCCTAGAGGGGACAGGGGTCTCCTACGAG.

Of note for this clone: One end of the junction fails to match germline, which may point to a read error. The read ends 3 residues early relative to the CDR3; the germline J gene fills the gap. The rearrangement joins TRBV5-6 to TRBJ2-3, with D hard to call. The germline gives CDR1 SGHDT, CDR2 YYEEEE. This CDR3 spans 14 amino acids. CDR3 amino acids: CANSLGSHTDTQYF. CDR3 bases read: TGTGCCAACAGCTTGGGCAGTCACACAGATACG.

The part of the CDR3 DNA that was read is TGTGCCAGCAGCTTAAGTGGGGCTGAG. It is translated as CASSLSGAE. The entire CDR3 sequence reads CASSLSGAEQFF. The chain links TRBV7-3 to TRBJ2-1; the D gene is possibly TRBD1 (5 bases). Read coverage stops 3 residues before the CDR3 terminus; the germline J gene supplies the remainder. The germline V and J ends were trimmed by 1 base and 9 bases, with 7 bases remaining between them. CDR3 length: 12 amino acids. Germline lookup yields CDR1 SGHTA and CDR2 FQGTGA. The variable domain in full, completed from reference TRBV7-3 and TRBJ2-1, reads GAGVSQTPSNKVTEKGKYVELRCDPISGHTALYWYRQSLGQGPEFLIYFQGTGAADDSGLPNDRFFAVRPEGSVSTLKIQRTERGDSAVYLCASSLSGAEQFFGPGTRLTVL.

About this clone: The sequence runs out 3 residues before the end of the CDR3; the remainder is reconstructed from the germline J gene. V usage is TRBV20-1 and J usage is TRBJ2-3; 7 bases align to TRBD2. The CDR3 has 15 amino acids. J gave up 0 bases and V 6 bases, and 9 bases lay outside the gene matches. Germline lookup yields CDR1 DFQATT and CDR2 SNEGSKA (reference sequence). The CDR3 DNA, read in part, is TGCAGTGCAGCTGGACTAGGGACGAGCACAGATACG. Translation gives CSAAGLGTSTDT. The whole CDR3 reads CSAAGLGTSTDTQYF.

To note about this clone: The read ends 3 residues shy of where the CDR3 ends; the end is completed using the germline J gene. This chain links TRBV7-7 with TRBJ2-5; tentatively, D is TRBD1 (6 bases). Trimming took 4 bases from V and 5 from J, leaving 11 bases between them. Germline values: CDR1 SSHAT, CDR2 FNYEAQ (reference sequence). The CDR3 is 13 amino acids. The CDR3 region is CASSSGQRETQYF. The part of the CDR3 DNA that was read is TGTGCCAGCAGCTCCGGACAGAGGGAGACC.

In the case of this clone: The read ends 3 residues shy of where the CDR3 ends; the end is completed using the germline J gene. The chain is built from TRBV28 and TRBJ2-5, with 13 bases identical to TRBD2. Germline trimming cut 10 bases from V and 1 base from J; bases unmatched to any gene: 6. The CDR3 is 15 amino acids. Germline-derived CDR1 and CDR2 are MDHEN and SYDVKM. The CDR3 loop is CATLTSGGAQETQYF. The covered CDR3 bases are TGTGCCACCCTAACTAGCGGGGGGGCCCAAGAGACC. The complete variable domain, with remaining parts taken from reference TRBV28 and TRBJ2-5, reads DVKVTQSSRYLVKRTGEKVFLECVQDMDHENMFWYRQDPGLGLRLIYFSYDVKMKEKGDIPEGYSVSREKKERFSLILESASTNQTSMYLCATLTSGGAQETQYFGPGTRLLVL.

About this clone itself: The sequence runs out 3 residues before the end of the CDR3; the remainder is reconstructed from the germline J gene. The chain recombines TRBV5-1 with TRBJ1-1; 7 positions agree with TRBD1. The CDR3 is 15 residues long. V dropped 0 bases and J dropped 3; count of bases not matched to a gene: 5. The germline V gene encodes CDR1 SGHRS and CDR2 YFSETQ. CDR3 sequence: CASSLGDRDYTEAFF. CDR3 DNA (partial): TGCGCCAGCAGCTTGGGTGACAGGGACTACACTGAA.

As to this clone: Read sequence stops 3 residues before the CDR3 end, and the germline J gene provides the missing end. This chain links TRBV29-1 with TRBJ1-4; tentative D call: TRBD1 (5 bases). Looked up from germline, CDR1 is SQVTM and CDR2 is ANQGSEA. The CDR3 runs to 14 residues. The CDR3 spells CSVDVGRGANVLFF. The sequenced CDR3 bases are TGCAGCGTTGATGTGGGGCGCGGGGCCAACGTA.

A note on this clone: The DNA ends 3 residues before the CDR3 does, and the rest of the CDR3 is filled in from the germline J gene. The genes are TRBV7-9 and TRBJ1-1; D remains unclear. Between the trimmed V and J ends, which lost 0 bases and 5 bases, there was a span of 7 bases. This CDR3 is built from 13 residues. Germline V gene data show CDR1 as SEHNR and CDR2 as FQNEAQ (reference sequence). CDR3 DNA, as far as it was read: TGTGCCAGCAGCTTAGCGGCCGAAACTGAA. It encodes CASSLAAETE. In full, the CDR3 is CASSLAAETEAFF.

The sequenced part of the CDR3 DNA is TGTGCCAGCAGCTCCGGACAGGGGGTGCTCTATGGC. It encodes CASSSGQGVLYG. From start to end, the CDR3 is CASSSGQGVLYGYTF. The rearrangement links TRBV5-4 to TRBJ1-2; TRBD1 matches 10 bases. The CDR3 end falls 3 residues outside the read, so it is completed with the germline J gene. CDR1 is SGHNT, CDR2 YYREEE, per germline (reference sequence). CDR3 length equals 15 residues. J was trimmed by 4 bases and V by 3 bases; bases with no gene match: 6.

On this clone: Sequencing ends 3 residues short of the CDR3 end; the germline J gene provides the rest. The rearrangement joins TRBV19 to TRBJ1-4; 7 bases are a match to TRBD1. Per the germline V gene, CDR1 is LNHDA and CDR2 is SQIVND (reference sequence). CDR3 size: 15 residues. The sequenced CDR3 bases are TGTGCCAGTAGTTTCGGGACAGCGAATAATTCACCA. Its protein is CASSFGTANNSP. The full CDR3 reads CASSFGTANNSPLFF.

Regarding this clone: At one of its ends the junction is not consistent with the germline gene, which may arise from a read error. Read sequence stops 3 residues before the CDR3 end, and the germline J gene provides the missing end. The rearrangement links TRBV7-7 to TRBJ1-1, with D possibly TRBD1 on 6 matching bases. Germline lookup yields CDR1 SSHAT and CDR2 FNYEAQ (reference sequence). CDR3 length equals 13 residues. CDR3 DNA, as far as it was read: TGTGCTAGCAGCCCCGACAGGTACACTGAA. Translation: CASSPDRYTE. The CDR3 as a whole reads CASSPDRYTEAFF.